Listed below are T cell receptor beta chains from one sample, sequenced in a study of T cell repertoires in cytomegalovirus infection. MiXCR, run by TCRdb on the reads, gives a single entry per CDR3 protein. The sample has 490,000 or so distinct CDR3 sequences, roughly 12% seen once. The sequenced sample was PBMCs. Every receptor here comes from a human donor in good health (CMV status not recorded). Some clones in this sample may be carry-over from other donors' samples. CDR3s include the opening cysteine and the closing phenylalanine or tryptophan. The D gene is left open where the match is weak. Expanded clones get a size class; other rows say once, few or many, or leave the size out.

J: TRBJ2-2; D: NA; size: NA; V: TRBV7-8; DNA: TGTACCAACAGCCTGTCGAGGTTCGCGAACACCGGGGAGCTGTTTTTT; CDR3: CTNSLSRFANTGELFF
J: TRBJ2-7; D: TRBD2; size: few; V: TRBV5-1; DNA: TGCGCCAGCAGCCCCCGGACTAGCGGTCCTCAATACGAGCAGTACTTC; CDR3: CASSPRTSGPQYEQYF
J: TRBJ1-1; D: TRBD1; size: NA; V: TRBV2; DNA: TGTGCCAGCAGGGCATATTTGACAGGGGATAACACTGAAGCTTTCTTT; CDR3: CASRAYLTGDNTEAFF
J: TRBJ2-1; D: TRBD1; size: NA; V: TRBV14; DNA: TGTGCCAGCAGCCGCATTACAGGGGATGAGCAGTTCTTC; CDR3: CASSRITGDEQFF
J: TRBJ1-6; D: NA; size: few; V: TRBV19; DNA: TGTGCCAGTAGTCTCGCGGGGAGGAATAATTCACCCCTCCACTTT; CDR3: CASSLAGRNNSPLHF
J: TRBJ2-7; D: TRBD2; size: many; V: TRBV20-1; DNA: TGCAGTGCTAGAGGAAGCGGGGGTCCCTACGAGCAGTACTTC; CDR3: CSARGSGGPYEQYF
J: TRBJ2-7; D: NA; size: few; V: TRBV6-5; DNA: TGTGCCAGCAGGGCAGAGAGCGCGGGGTCCGAGCAGTACTTC; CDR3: CASRAESAGSEQYF
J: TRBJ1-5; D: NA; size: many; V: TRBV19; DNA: TGTGCCAGTAGTGTCGACGGAGGTAATCAGCCCCAGCATTTT; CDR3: CASSVDGGNQPQHF
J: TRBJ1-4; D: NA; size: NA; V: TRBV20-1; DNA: TGCAGTGCTAGAGGGAAGACTAATGAAAAACTGTTTTTT; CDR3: CSARGKTNEKLFF
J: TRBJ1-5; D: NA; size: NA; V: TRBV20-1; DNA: TGCAGTGCTAGAGATCTTGGCAGCCGAACGCCCCAGCATTTT; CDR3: CSARDLGSRTPQHF
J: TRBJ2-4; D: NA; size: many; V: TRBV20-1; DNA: TGCAGTGCTAGAGGGGTGGAGTCCCTAGCCAAAAACATTCAGTACTTC; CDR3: CSARGVESLAKNIQYF
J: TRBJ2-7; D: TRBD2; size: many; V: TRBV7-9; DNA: TGTGCCAGCAGCTTAGTAGCGGGAGGGGACGAGCAGTACTTC; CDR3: CASSLVAGGDEQYF
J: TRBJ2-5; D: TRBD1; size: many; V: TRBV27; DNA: TGTGCCAGCAGTCTCGGGACAGGGGCGCGGGAGACCCAGTACTTC; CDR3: CASSLGTGARETQYF
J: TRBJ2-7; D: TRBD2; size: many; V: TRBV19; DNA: TGTGCCAGTAGTATATTAGCGGGAGGGCGCTACGAGCAGTACTTC; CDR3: CASSILAGGRYEQYF
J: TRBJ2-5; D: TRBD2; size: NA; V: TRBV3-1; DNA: TGTGCCAGCAGCCAAGCGGCTCGGGGGGGCCAGTACTTC; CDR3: CASSQAARGGQYF
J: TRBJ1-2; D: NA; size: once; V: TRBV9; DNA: TGTGCCAGCAGCGGGGGGGGCCAACCATTCAACTATGGCTACACCTTC; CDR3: CASSGGGQPFNYGYTF
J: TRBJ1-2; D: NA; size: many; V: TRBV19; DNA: TGTGCCAGTAGTATAAGGCAGAACTATGGCTACACCTTC; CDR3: CASSIRQNYGYTF
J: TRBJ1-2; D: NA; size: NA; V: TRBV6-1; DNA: TGTGCCAGCAGTGAATTACTGGGACAAGCTATCTATGGCTACACCTTC; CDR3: CASSELLGQAIYGYTF